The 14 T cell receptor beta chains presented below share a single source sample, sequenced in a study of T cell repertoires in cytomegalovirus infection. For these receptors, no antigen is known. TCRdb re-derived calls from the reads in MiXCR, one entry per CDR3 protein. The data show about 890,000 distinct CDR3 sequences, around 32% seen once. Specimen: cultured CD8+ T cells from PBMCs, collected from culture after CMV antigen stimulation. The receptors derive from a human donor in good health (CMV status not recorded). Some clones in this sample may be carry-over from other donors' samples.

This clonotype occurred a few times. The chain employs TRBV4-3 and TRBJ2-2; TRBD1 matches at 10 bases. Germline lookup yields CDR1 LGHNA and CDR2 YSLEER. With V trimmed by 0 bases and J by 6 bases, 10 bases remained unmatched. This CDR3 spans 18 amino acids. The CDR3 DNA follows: TGCGCCAGCAGCCAAGATGGGACAGGGGCAGGGGTGGCCGGGGAGCTGTTTTTT. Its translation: CASSQDGTGAGVAGELFF.

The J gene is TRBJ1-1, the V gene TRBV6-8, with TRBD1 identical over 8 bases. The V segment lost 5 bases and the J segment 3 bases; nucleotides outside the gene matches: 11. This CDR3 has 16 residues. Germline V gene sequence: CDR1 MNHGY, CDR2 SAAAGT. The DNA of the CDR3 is TGTGCCAGCAGTCTTAACTGGGACAGGCGGGACACTGAAGCTTTCTTT. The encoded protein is CASSLNWDRRDTEAFF.

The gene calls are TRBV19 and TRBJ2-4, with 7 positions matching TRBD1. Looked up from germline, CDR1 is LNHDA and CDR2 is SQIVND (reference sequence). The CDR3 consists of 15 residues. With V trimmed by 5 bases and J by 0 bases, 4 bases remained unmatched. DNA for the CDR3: TGTGCCAGTAGTGAGGACAGGTTAGCCAAAAACATTCAGTACTTC. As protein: CASSEDRLAKNIQYF. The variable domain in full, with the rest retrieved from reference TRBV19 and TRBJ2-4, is DGGITQSPKYLFRKEGQNVTLSCEQNLNHDAMYWYRQDPGQGLRLIYYSQIVNDFQKGDIAEGYSVSREKKESFPLTVTSAQKNPTAFYLCASSEDRLAKNIQYFGAGTRLSVL.

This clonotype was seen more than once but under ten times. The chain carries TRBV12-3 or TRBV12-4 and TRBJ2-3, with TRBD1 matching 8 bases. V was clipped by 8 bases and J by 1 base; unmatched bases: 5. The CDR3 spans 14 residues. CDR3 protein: CASDRGWGTDTQYF. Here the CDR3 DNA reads TGTGCCAGCGACAGGGGATGGGGCACAGATACGCAGTATTTT.

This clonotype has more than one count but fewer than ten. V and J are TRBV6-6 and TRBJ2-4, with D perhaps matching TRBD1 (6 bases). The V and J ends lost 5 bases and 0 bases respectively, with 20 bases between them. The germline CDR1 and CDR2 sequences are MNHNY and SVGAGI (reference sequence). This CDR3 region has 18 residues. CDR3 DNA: TGTGCCAGCAGTGAGGAGGTCCCCTGGACAGTAGCCAAAAACATTCAGTACTTC. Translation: CASSEEVPWTVAKNIQYF.

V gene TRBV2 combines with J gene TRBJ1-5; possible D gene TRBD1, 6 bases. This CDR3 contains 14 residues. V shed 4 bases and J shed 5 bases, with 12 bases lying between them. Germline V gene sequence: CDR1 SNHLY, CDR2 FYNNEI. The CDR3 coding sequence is TGTGCCAGCAGTGGTGGGGGCGGATATCAGCCCCAGCATTTT. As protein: CASSGGGGYQPQHF. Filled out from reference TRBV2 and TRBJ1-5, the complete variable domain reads EPEVTQTPSHQVTQMGQEVILRCVPISNHLYFYWYRQILGQKVEFLVSFYNNEISEKSEIFDDQFSVERPDGSNFTLKIRSTKLEDSAMYFCASSGGGGYQPQHFGDGTRLSIL.

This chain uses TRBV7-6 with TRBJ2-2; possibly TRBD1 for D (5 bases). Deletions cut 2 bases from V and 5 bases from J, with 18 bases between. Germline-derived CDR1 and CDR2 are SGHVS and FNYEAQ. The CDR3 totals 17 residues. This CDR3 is CASSLRPNRSRTGELFF. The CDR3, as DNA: TGTGCCAGCAGCTTACGGCCGAACAGGTCGAGAACCGGGGAGCTGTTTTTT.

The CDR3 loop is CASSLPGDHNEQFF. CDR3 DNA: TGTGCCAGCAGCTTACCAGGGGACCACAATGAGCAGTTCTTC. The chain couples TRBV7-3 to TRBJ2-1; tentatively, D is TRBD1 (6 bases). This CDR3 is built from 14 residues. The V gene lost 2 bases and the J gene lost 5 bases, with 10 bases spanning the gap. From germline, CDR1 is SGHTA and CDR2 FQGTGA. The variable domain in full, with the rest retrieved from reference TRBV7-3 and TRBJ2-1, is GAGVSQTPSNKVTEKGKYVELRCDPISGHTALYWYRQSLGQGPEFLIYFQGTGAADDSGLPNDRFFAVRPEGSVSTLKIQRTERGDSAVYLCASSLPGDHNEQFFGPGTRLTVL.

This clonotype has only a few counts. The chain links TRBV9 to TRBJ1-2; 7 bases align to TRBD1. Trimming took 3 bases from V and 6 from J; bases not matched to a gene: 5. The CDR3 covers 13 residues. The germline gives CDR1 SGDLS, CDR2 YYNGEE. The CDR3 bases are TGTGCCAGCAGCGACGACAGGGTGAATGGCTACACCTTC. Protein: CASSDDRVNGYTF.

The CDR3 region is CASNGGGSTIYGYTF. DNA of the CDR3: TGTGCCAGCAATGGTGGGGGATCAACAATCTATGGCTACACCTTC. The chain carries TRBV6-5 and TRBJ1-2, with TRBD1 as a possible D gene (5 bases). V was trimmed by 7 bases and J by 4 bases, leaving 19 bases between them. Germline CDR1 MNHEY, CDR2 SVGAGI. This CDR3 comprises 15 residues.

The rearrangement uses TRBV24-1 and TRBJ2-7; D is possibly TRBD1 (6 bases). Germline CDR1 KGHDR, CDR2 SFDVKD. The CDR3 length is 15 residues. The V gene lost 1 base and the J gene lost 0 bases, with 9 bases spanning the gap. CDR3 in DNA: TGTGCCACCAGTGATTTAGACAGGAGCTCCTACGAGCAGTACGTC. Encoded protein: CATSDLDRSSYEQYV.

CDR3 coding DNA: TGTGCCAGCAGCCGAGGGACAGGGGGACTAAGCTCCTACGAGCAGTACGTC. Translation gives CASSRGTGGLSSYEQYV. V and J are TRBV7-3 and TRBJ2-7; 11 positions agree with TRBD1. CDR1 and CDR2 from the germline V gene are SGHTA and FQGTGA. The length of the CDR3 is 17 residues. The ends lost 5 bases at V and 0 bases at J; junction bases unmatched: 9.

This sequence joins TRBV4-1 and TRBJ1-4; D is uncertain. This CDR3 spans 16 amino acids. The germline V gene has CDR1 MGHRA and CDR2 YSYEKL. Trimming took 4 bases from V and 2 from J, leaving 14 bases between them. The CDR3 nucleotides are TGCGCCAGCAGCCCCCTGGGTACGAGGACTAATGAAAAACTGTTTTTT. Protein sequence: CASSPLGTRTNEKLFF.

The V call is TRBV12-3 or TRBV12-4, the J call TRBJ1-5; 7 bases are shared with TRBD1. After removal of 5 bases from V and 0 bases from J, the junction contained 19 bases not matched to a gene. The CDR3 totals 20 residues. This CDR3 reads CASSQYSPGQLRYSNQPQHF. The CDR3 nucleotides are TGTGCCAGCAGTCAATACTCCCCGGGACAGCTAAGGTATAGCAATCAGCCCCAGCATTTT.